These 20 T cell receptor beta chains share one sample of origin, sequenced in a study of identical twins' blood T cells. TCRdb reanalysed the 5' RACE reads using MiXCR and keeps one entry per CDR3 protein. The repertoire holds hundreds of thousands of distinct CDR3 sequences, about 28% seen once, with around 5.6% in the top ten. The sample comprised PBMCs. These receptors all come from a woman aged 18 to 55 in good health.

The chain is built from TRBV19 and TRBJ1-2; no clear D. This CDR3 comprises 12 residues. CDR1 and CDR2 (germline): LNHDA, SQIVND (reference sequence). Deletions cut 4 bases from V and 5 bases from J, with 8 bases between. The CDR3 DNA reads TGTGCCAGTAGTACCCAGTCGTATGGCTACACCTTC. This translates into CASSTQSYGYTF.

This clonotype has only a few counts. For the CDR3, the DNA is TGTGCCAGCAGCGTAGACCATAGTGCCTCTGGAAACACCATATATTTT. Encoded protein: CASSVDHSASGNTIYF. The V gene is TRBV9, the J gene TRBJ1-3; D ambiguous. The CDR3 length is 16 residues. V dropped 0 bases and J dropped 0 bases, with 10 bases sitting between them. Germline CDR1 reads SGDLS; CDR2 reads YYNGEE.

The CDR3 DNA sequence: TGTGCCAGCAGTTTTCCACGGACCGGGGAGCTGTTTTTT. It codes for CASSFPRTGELFF. The rearrangement joins TRBV28 to TRBJ2-2; no reliable D call. Trimming took 3 bases from V and 5 from J, leaving 7 bases between them. Germline V gene sequence: CDR1 MDHEN, CDR2 SYDVKM. The CDR3 contains 13 residues.

V and J are TRBV20-1 and TRBJ2-1; 8 nucleotides line up with TRBD2. CDR1 and CDR2 from the germline V gene are DFQATT and SNEGSKA (reference sequence). Germline trimming cut 6 bases from V and 5 bases from J; bases unmatched to any gene: 6. The CDR3 sequence is 13 residues long. As DNA, the CDR3 is TGCAGTGCGATGCGGGGGGCGAACAATGAGCAGTTCTTC. Protein sequence: CSAMRGANNEQFF.

The V and J genes are TRBV20-1 and TRBJ1-2, with TRBD1 matching over 7 bases. Per germline, CDR1 DFQATT and CDR2 SNEGSKA (reference sequence). The CDR3 covers 13 residues. V shed 6 bases, J shed 0 bases, and the junction held 4 bases outside the gene matches. Here the CDR3 reads CSALDRPNYGYTF. In nucleotides, the CDR3 is TGCAGTGCCCTGGACAGGCCTAACTATGGCTACACCTTC.

Points on this clonotype: It may be a read error: a sequence one base away is much more abundant. The chain links TRBV6-6 to TRBJ1-6; the D is unclear. The germline V gene encodes CDR1 MNHNY and CDR2 SVGAGI (reference sequence). This CDR3 region has 13 residues. The CDR3 loop is CACSYVLTTDLHF. CDR3 in DNA: TGTGCCTGCAGTTACGTGTTGACCACCGACCTCCACTTT.

There are a few counts of this clonotype. This chain connects TRBV5-6 to TRBJ2-3, with D perhaps matching TRBD2 (5 bases). The germline V gene encodes CDR1 SGHDT and CDR2 YYEEEE. V lost 3 bases to trimming and J lost 0 bases, with 11 bases between them. The CDR3 has 15 residues. CDR3 amino acids: CASSSERSSTDTQYF. As DNA, the CDR3 is TGTGCCAGCAGCTCGGAGCGGAGTAGCACAGATACGCAGTATTTT.

This clonotype has more than one count but fewer than ten. This chain joins TRBV4-1 and TRBJ1-2; D perhaps matches TRBD1 (5 bases). The CDR3 contains 14 residues. With 0 bases removed from V and 4 bases from J, the gap between germline ends came to 9 bases. In germline, CDR1 is MGHRA, CDR2 YSYEKL. The CDR3 nucleotides are TGCGCCAGCAGCCAAGACCAGGGTATCTATGGCTACACCTTC. Translation gives CASSQDQGIYGYTF.

This clonotype came up a few times. The V and J genes are TRBV29-1 and TRBJ1-3, with TRBD1 identical over 9 bases. The CDR3 contains 12 residues. Germline CDR1 reads SQVTM; CDR2 reads ANQGSEA. The junction had 3 bases not matched to a gene; V was cut back by 4 bases and J by 8 bases. CDR3 protein: CSVGTGEDTIYF. DNA of the CDR3: TGCAGCGTTGGGACAGGGGAGGACACCATATATTTT.

This clonotype was seen a few times. A junction boundary mismatches the germline segment, possibly from a read error. The chain carries TRBV2 and TRBJ2-2; D is undetermined. CDR3 length: 12 amino acids. Germline-derived CDR1 and CDR2 are SNHLY and FYNNEI. DNA of the CDR3: TGTGCCGGCAGTGTTGCAACCGGGGAGCTGTTTTTT. Amino acid sequence: CAGSVATGELFF.

The CDR3: CSASSSMNTEAFF. The CDR3 DNA sequence: TGCAGTGCTAGCTCTTCAATGAACACTGAAGCTTTCTTT. V usage is TRBV20-1 and J usage is TRBJ1-1; D call uncertain. There are 13 residues in the CDR3. The V end lost 3 bases, the J end lost 0 bases, and 8 bases lay between the germline ends. CDR1 DFQATT and CDR2 SNEGSKA come from the germline V gene (reference sequence).

For this clonotype: Compared with germline, one end of the junction differs, possibly owing to a read error. The V call is TRBV6-6, the J call TRBJ2-1, with D perhaps TRBD2 (6 bases). This CDR3 comprises 16 residues. Germline values: CDR1 MNHNY, CDR2 SVGAGI (reference sequence). This chain's CDR3 is CASRAYGLATYNEQLF. The CDR3 region has the DNA TGTGCCAGCAGAGCCTATGGGCTAGCGACTTACAATGAGCAGCTCTTC.

This clonotype occurred many times. The CDR3 sequence: CASVPTLGNEQFF. The CDR3 DNA sequence: TGTGCCAGCGTCCCGACTCTAGGCAATGAGCAGTTCTTC. The rearrangement joins TRBV7-9 to TRBJ2-1, with unresolved D. The germline V and J ends were trimmed by 8 bases and 6 bases, with 14 bases remaining between them. Germline-derived CDR1 and CDR2 are SEHNR and FQNEAQ (reference sequence). The CDR3 covers 13 residues.

This clonotype was counted many times. An end of the junction differs from the germline gene, which may be a read error. This chain links TRBV12-3 or TRBV12-4 with TRBJ1-1, with unresolved D. The CDR3 totals 11 residues. CDR3 coding DNA: TGTGCCAGCAGCTTAGAAGGTGAAGCTTTCTTT. Protein sequence: CASSLEGEAFF.

This clonotype was counted only a few times. The chain has TRBV4-3 and TRBJ2-3; the D call may be TRBD1 or TRBD2 (5 bases each). CDR3 length: 17 amino acids. V dropped 2 bases and J dropped 2 bases, with 17 bases sitting between them. Germline values: CDR1 LGHNA, CDR2 YSLEER. In DNA, the CDR3 is TGCGCCAGCAGCCAACCTCCCGGGACCGTACCCACAGATACGCAGTATTTT. Protein product: CASSQPPGTVPTDTQYF.

This clonotype came up a few times. This chain uses TRBV6-6 with TRBJ1-5; 9 bases map to TRBD1. Germline V gives CDR1 MNHNY, CDR2 SVGAGI (reference sequence). Trimming took 7 bases from V and 7 from J; bases not matched to a gene: 17. The length of the CDR3 is 17 residues. The CDR3 protein is CASTTYVGGQGRQPQHF. As DNA, the CDR3 is TGTGCCAGCACCACCTACGTAGGGGGACAGGGTCGCCAGCCCCAGCATTTT.

A note on this clonotype: An end of the junction does not agree with germline; a read error may underlie this. The chain has TRBV29-1 and TRBJ1-1; D may be TRBD1 (6 bases). Germline V gene data show CDR1 as SQVTM and CDR2 as ANQGSEA. The CDR3 consists of 14 residues. The CDR3 DNA is TGCAGCGTCGGTACAGGGCGATCTTCCACTGAAGCTTTATTT. As protein: CSVGTGRSSTEALF.

The V gene is TRBV20-1, the J gene TRBJ1-1; D not resolved. The V end lost 2 bases, the J end lost 3 bases, and 7 bases lay between the germline ends. The CDR3 loop spans 12 amino acids. The germline V gene encodes CDR1 DFQATT and CDR2 SNEGSKA (reference sequence). The CDR3 loop reads CSARQRDTEAFF. As DNA, the CDR3 is TGCAGTGCTAGACAGAGGGACACTGAAGCTTTCTTT.

In its sample, this clonotype was seen a few times. The gene calls are TRBV7-9 and TRBJ2-3, with TRBD2 matching 8 bases. With 1 base clipped from V and 4 bases from J, the junction kept 7 bases outside the gene matches. CDR3 length: 16 amino acids. The germline V gene has CDR1 SEHNR and CDR2 FQNEAQ (reference sequence). As DNA, the CDR3 is TGTGCCAGCAGCTTAGTTGAGACTAGCGTAGCAGATACGCAGTATTTT. Its protein product is CASSLVETSVADTQYF.

This clonotype was counted once. The chain employs TRBV7-6 and TRBJ2-7; D is ambiguous. The germline CDR1 and CDR2 sequences are SGHVS and FNYEAQ. CDR3 length equals 16 residues. V lost 5 bases to trimming and J lost 4 bases, with 21 bases between them. CDR3 nucleotide sequence: TGTGCCAGCAGCCCCGTGACCAGGAGAAACATTTACGAGCAGTACTTC. It yields the protein CASSPVTRRNIYEQYF. Using reference TRBV7-6 and TRBJ2-7 for the parts outside the CDR3, the full variable domain is GAGVSQSPRYKVTKRGQDVALRCDPISGHVSLYWYRQALGQGPEFLTYFNYEAQQDKSGLPNDRFSAERPEGSISTLTIQRTEQRDSAMYRCASSPVTRRNIYEQYFGPGTRLTVT.